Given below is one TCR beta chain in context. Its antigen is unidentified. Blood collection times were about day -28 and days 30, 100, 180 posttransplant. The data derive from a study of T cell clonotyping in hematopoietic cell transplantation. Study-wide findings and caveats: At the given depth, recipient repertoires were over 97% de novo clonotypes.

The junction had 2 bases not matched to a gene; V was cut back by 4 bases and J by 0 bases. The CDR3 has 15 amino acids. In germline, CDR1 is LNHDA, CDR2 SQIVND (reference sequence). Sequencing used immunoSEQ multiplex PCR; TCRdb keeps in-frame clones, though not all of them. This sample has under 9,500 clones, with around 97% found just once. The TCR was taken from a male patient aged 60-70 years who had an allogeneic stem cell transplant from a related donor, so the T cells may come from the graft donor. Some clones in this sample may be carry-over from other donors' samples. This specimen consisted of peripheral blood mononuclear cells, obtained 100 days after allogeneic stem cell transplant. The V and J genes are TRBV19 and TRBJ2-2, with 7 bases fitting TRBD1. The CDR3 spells CASSSGQANTGELFF. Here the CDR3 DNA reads TGTGCCAGTAGTAGCGGACAGGCGAACACCGGGGAGCTGTTTTTT. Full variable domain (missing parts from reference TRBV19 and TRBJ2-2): DGGITQSPKYLFRKEGQNVTLSCEQNLNHDAMYWYRQDPGQGLRLIYYSQIVNDFQKGDIAEGYSVSREKKESFPLTVTSAQKNPTAFYLCASSSGQANTGELFFGEGSRLTVL.